The sequence of this T cell receptor (beta chain) was determined in a study of post-analysis software for immune sequencing data (dated by TCRdb to the mid-2010s). General notes on the study: Recorded disease courses included relapsing-remitting, secondary progressive and progressive-relapsing multiple sclerosis, with some patients lacking subtype annotation. The patient repertoires were compared against approximately ten previously published healthy control repertoires obtained from donors aged about 6 to 26 years. A subset of samples was prepared in parallel using single-end sample barcoding, then pooled and co-amplified after Illumina adapter ligation.

Overall results and qualifications from the work: Normalized Chao1 diversity was significantly lower in multiple sclerosis patients than controls, suggesting substantial peripheral T-cell clonal expansion. The control group was slightly older than the multiple sclerosis patient group. Strong co-clustering of samples prepared in the same batch was shown by direct clustering with F measure, prompting a batch-effect correction. Patients showed significantly higher frequencies than controls for about 5 TRBV segments, among them TRBV5-6, TRBV5-1 and TRBV20-1.

V is pared back by 6 bases and J by 6 bases, with 12 bases lying between the germline termini. The CDR3 sequence holds 11 residues, the cysteine and valine included. Solely the CDR3 DNA is kept, with 33 bases framed from the first base. Taken from the germline V gene (reference sequence), the CDR1 and CDR2 loops are DFQATT and SNEGSKA. Details on this clonotype: Its antigen has not been determined. Base qualities are not at hand, and no much larger clone is one base apart.

The library was made by PCR. Sequencing relied on an Illumina HiSeq 2500. To reduce PCR and sequencing biases, unique molecular identifiers were incorporated into the TCR beta cDNA libraries. Per 1 to 10 million input T cells, approximately 500,000 cDNA molecules were obtained, such that each molecule approximated one T cell. Patient libraries were prepared and sequenced with the same protocol used for the earlier healthy control dataset. Samples belonging to the same batch were prepared together, multiplexed and sequenced on a shared HiSeq lane. As for the authors' bioinformatics: Raw barcoded reads were processed with MIGEC, discarding single-read molecular identifier groups before consensus assembly and CDR3 extraction. VDJtools was used for post-analysis of the clonotype tables, with diversity normalized by down-sampling every dataset to the smallest sample size. Repertoire overlap clustering matched CDR3 amino acid but not nucleotide sequences to correct batch-related cross-sample contamination. In TCRdb, the public reads were trimmed at Q25 with fastp and aligned with MiXCR, with productive beta chains retained. Each entry is one CDR3 protein sequence, shown with its most common DNA and genes. TCRdb, rather than the study authors, made the V and J calls. In this sample the table shows a few hundred thousand distinct CDR3 sequences, about 40% of which occur a single time. In total, the top ten clones hold under 5% of the sample.

To demonstrate the VDJtools post-analysis software, the study profiled TCR beta repertoires from the peripheral blood of around 13 young patients with multiple sclerosis. Multiple sclerosis patients were children and adolescents aged about 6 to 15 years. The specimen sequenced was blood. The rearranged segments are TRBV20-1 and TRBJ2-7; a confident D gene designation cannot be given. The TCR was taken from a girl between 5 and 17 years old with multiple sclerosis. The nucleotides read TGCAGTGCAGGAAAGGTTGCCGAGCAGTACGTC. Its protein is CSAGKVAEQYV.